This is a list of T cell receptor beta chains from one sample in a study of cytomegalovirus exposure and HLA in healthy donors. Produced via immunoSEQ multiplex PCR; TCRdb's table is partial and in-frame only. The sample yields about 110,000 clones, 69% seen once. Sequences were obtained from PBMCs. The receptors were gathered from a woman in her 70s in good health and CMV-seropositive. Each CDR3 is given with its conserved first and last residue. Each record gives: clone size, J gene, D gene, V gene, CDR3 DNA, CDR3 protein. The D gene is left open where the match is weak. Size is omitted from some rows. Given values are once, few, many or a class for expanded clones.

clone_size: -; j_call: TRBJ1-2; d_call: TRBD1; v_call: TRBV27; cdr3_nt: TGTGCCAGCAGTTCCCAATGGGGAGGACAGGGGGCGAGTAACTATGGCTACACCTTC; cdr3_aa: CASSSQWGGQGASNYGYTF
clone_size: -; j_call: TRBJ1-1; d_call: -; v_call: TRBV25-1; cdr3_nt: TGTGCCAGCAGTGAATCGGGGGGAGCCTGGACCACTGAAGCTTTCTTT; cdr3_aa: CASSESGGAWTTEAFF
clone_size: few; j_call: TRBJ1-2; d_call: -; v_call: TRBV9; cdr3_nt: TGTGCCAGCAGCGTAGCTATGACAGGCTATGGCTACACCTTC; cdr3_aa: CASSVAMTGYGYTF
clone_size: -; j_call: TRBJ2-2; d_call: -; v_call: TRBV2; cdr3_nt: TGTGCCAGCAGGGACAGACCGACCGGGGAGCTGTTTTTT; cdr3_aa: CASRDRPTGELFF
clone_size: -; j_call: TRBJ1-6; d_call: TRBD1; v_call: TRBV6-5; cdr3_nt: TGTGCCAGCAGCCCGGACAGGAGCGGCTCACCCCTCCACTTT; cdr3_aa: CASSPDRSGSPLHF
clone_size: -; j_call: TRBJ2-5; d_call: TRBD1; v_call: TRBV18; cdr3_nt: TGTGCCAGCTCACCGTTGACAGGGCCGGGAGAGACCCAGTACTTC; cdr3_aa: CASSPLTGPGETQYF
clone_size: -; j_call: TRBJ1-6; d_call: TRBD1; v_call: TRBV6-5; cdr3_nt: TGTGCCAGCAGTTGGGGGACAGGCCCCTATAATTCACCCCTCCACTTT; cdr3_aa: CASSWGTGPYNSPLHF
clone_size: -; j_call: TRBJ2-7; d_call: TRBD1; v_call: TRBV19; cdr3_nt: TGTGCCAGTAGTATATCGACAGGGACCTACGAGCAGTACTTC; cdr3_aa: CASSISTGTYEQYF
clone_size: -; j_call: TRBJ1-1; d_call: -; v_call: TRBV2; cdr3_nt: TGTGCCAGCAGTCCGGACAGTAATACCGAAGCTTTCTTT; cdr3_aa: CASSPDSNTEAFF
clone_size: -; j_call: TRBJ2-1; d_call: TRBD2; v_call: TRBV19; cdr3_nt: TGTGCCAGTAGTACCACGGGGGGTTACAATGAGCAGTTCTTC; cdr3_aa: CASSTTGGYNEQFF
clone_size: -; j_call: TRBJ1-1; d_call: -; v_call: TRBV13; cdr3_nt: TGTGCCAGCAGCCTCGGGAGGGTGAACACTGAAGCTTTCTTT; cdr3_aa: CASSLGRVNTEAFF
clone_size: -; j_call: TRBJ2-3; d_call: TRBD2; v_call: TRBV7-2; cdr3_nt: TGTGCCAGCAGCCACAATAGCGGGGGGAACACAGATACGCAGTATTTT; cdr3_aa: CASSHNSGGNTDTQYF
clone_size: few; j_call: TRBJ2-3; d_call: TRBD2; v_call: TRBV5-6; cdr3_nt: TGTGCCAGCAGCTTTGGGACTAGCGGGGTGGAAGATACGCAGTATTTT; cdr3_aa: CASSFGTSGVEDTQYF
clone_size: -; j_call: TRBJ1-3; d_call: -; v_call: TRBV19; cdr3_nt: TGTGCCAGTACCTTGGAAACAGGGTTATACTCTGGAAACACCATATATTTT; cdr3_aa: CASTLETGLYSGNTIYF
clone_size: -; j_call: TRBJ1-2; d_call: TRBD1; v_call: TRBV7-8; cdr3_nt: TGTGCCAGCAGCCTCGGACAGGGCGCCTATGGCTACACCTTC; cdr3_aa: CASSLGQGAYGYTF
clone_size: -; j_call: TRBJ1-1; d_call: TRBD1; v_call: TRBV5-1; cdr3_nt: TGCGCCAGCCGGACAGGGGGAAACACTGAAGCTTTCTTT; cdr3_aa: CASRTGGNTEAFF
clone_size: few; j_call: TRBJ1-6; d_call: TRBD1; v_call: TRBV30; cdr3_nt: TGTGCCTGGGGATCAGGGGGTTCCTATAATTCACCCCTCCACTTT; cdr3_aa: CAWGSGGSYNSPLHF
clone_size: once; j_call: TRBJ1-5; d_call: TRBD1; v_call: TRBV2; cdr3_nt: TGTGCCAGCAGCCTGATACAGGGGGCGGAGGGGAAGCCCCAGCATTTT; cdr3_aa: CASSLIQGAEGKPQHF
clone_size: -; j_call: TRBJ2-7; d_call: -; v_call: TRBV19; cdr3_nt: TGTGCCAGTAGTATTGAGGGTTCCCCCTCTACGGAGCAGTACTTC; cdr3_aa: CASSIEGSPSTEQYF
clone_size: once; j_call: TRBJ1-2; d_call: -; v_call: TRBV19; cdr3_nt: TGTGCCAGTACCCCGGACAGATATAACTATGGCTACACCTTC; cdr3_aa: CASTPDRYNYGYTF
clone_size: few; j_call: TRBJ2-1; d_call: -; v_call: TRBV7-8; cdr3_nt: TGTGCCAGCAGCCGGCGGATGATCGGCCATGAGCAGTTCTTC; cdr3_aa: CASSRRMIGHEQFF
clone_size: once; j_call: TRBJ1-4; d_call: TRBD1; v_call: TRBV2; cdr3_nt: TGTGCCAGCAGGGGATTGACAGGGGTGGGTGAAAAACTGTTTTTT; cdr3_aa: CASRGLTGVGEKLFF
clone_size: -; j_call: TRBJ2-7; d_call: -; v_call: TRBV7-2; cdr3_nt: TGTGCCAGCAGCCCCCGCAGGGCTAACGAGCAGTACTTC; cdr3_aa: CASSPRRANEQYF